These T cell receptor beta chains were read from a single sample in a study of blood T cells in healthy people across ages. In TCRdb, the 5' RACE reads were re-called with MiXCR into one record per CDR3 protein. In the table there are some 750,000 distinct CDR3 sequences, over 20% of which are singletons. The sample taken for sequencing was blood. Receptor source: a man aged 65 to 79 in good health. The CDR3 runs from the conserved cysteine through the conserved F or W. The order of the fields is clone size, V gene, J gene, D gene, CDR3 DNA, CDR3 protein. D genes are given only for firm matches. Only some rows state a clone size, as once, few, many or a class for expanded clones.

>-|TRBV7-8|TRBJ2-3|-
TGTGCCAGCAGCTTCGAGCCCGGAGATACGCAGTATTTT
CASSFEPGDTQYF
>few|TRBV28|TRBJ1-1|-
TGTGCCACTTCGAACACTGAAGCTTTCTTT
CATSNTEAFF
>-|TRBV20-1|TRBJ1-4|-
TGCAGTGCTATCAGGCAGCGACATGCAACTAATGAAAAACTGTTTTTT
CSAIRQRHATNEKLFF
>-|TRBV10-2|TRBJ2-7|-
TGCGCCAGCCCATTCCCCTACGAGCAGTACTTC
CASPFPYEQYF
>few|TRBV11-2|TRBJ2-5|-
TGTGCCAGCAGCCTAGGAGTGGAAGGGACCCAGTACTTC
CASSLGVEGTQYF
>-|TRBV6-1|TRBJ2-7|TRBD1
TGTGCCAGCAGTGACATCCGGGACAGGGGCTCCTACGAGCAGTACTTC
CASSDIRDRGSYEQYF
>-|TRBV10-3|TRBJ2-1|-
TGTGCCATCAGTGTGCAGGACAATGAGCAGTTCTTC
CAISVQDNEQFF
>few|TRBV24-1|TRBJ1-2|-
TGTGCCACCAGTGATACAGGAGCGGGGGACTATGGCTACACCTTC
CATSDTGAGDYGYTF
>few|TRBV29-1|TRBJ2-5|-
TGCAGCGTTCTGCGGCAAGAGACCCAGTACTTC
CSVLRQETQYF
>many|TRBV12-3/TRBV12-4|TRBJ2-5|-
TGTGCCAGCAGTTTGGCAGGGGTTAGCCAGTACTTC
CASSLAGVSQYF
>-|TRBV28|TRBJ1-4|TRBD1
TGTGCCAGCAGCACCGGACAGGCCGATAATGAAAAACTGTTTTTT
CASSTGQADNEKLFF
>-|TRBV14|TRBJ2-5|-
TGTGCCAGCAGCCAATTCCAAGAGACCCAGTACTTC
CASSQFQETQYF
>few|TRBV27|TRBJ1-2|-
TGTGCCAGCAGTTTCGGCAGGGGCTATGGCTACACCTTC
CASSFGRGYGYTF
>-|TRBV6-7|TRBJ2-2|-
TGTGCCAGCATAGGCTCTGGTGGGGAGCTGTTTTTT
CASIGSGGELFF
>-|TRBV27|TRBJ2-1|TRBD2
TGTGCCAGCCGACCTAGCGGGGATTACAATGAGCAGTTCTTC
CASRPSGDYNEQFF
>-|TRBV29-1|TRBJ2-7|-
TGCAGCGTTGTATCACCAGGCAACTCCTACGAGCAGTACTTC
CSVVSPGNSYEQYF
>few|TRBV5-1|TRBJ2-4|-
TGCGCCAGCAGCTTGGCCCTCAAAAACATTCAGTACTTC
CASSLALKNIQYF
>-|TRBV7-2|TRBJ1-4|-
TGTGCCAGCAGCAAAAACGGGGGGGAAAAACTGTTTTTT
CASSKNGGEKLFF
>few|TRBV5-8|TRBJ1-5|-
TGTGCCAGCAGCTTGGTTCCGCATAGCAATCAGCCCCAGCATTTT
CASSLVPHSNQPQHF
>-|TRBV18|TRBJ2-3|-
TGTGCCAGCTCACCACCGTCAATGGCTAGCACAGATACGCAGTATTTT
CASSPPSMASTDTQYF
>-|TRBV3-1|TRBJ2-6|-
TGTGCCAGCAGCCGTGCCGGGACACGGAGCTCTGGGGCCAACGTCCTGACTTTC
CASSRAGTRSSGANVLTF
>many|TRBV20-1|TRBJ2-5|TRBD2
TGCAGTGCTACTTTGGGACTAGCGGGAGTTTTGCAGACCCAGTACTTC
CSATLGLAGVLQTQYF
>many|TRBV5-1|TRBJ1-4|TRBD1
TGCGCCAGCCGCCTCGAGGGACAGGGGGGTGAAAAACTGTTTTTT
CASRLEGQGGEKLFF
>-|TRBV4-3|TRBJ2-2|-
TGCGCCAGCAGCCAAGTCGGACGGGAGCGGAAAAACGCCGGGGAGCTGTTTTTT
CASSQVGRERKNAGELFF
>-|TRBV13|TRBJ2-2|TRBD1
TGTGCCAGCAGCTTAGAGACAGGGTCGTACACCGGGGAGCTGTTTTTT
CASSLETGSYTGELFF
>few|TRBV4-2|TRBJ1-2|-
TGTGCCAGCAGCCAAGATAAAAGGGGCTACACCTTC
CASSQDKRGYTF
>-|TRBV12-3/TRBV12-4|TRBJ2-5|TRBD1
TGTGTCAGCATCCTCCAGGGGGCCGGGGAGACCCAGTACTTC
CVSILQGAGETQYF
>few|TRBV5-1|TRBJ1-1|-
TGCGCCAGCGAGATACTACCGGGACTCGGGGATACTGAAGCTTTCTTT
CASEILPGLGDTEAFF
>-|TRBV20-1|TRBJ2-5|TRBD2
TGCAGTGCTTCGTATAAACTAGCGGTAAAAGAGACCCAGTACTTC
CSASYKLAVKETQYF
>few|TRBV5-1|TRBJ1-1|-
TGCGCCAGCAGCTTGGGCAGGACCCTAGGGATTAACACTGAAGCTTTCTTT
CASSLGRTLGINTEAFF
>few|TRBV7-2|TRBJ2-3|TRBD1
TGTGCCAGCAAAGGGGGCGACACAGATACGCAGTATTTT
CASKGGDTDTQYF
>-|TRBV12-3/TRBV12-4|TRBJ2-4|TRBD2
TGTGCCAGCAGCACCCAGCGGGAAATAGCCAAAAACATTCAGTACTTC
CASSTQREIAKNIQYF
>-|TRBV28|TRBJ2-7|-
TGTGCCAGCAGCTACCGAAATTACGAGCAGTACTTC
CASSYRNYEQYF
>few|TRBV28|TRBJ1-5|TRBD1
TGTGCCAGCAGCCCCCCCGGCGGACAGGGGAGGACTCAGCCCCAGCATTTT
CASSPPGGQGRTQPQHF
>-|TRBV19|TRBJ1-1|-
TGTGCCAGTAGTCGTCCGGCAGGGGACCACACTGAAGCTTTCTTT
CASSRPAGDHTEAFF
>-|TRBV28|TRBJ2-7|-
TGTGCCAGCAGTCCTCCGGGGGCGAGCTCCTACGAGCAGTACTTC
CASSPPGASSYEQYF
>few|TRBV5-1|TRBJ2-5|TRBD1
TGCGCCAGTTCGACAGGGGCCCTTGAGACCCAGTACTTC
CASSTGALETQYF
>-|TRBV12-3/TRBV12-4|TRBJ1-2|-
TGTGCCAGCAGTTCCGCAGGGGTTAGCGGCTACACCTTC
CASSSAGVSGYTF
>-|TRBV10-3|TRBJ2-3|TRBD2
TGTGCCACCGGACTAGCGGGAGGGGCAGATACGCAGTATTTT
CATGLAGGADTQYF
>few|TRBV20-1|TRBJ1-2|TRBD1
TGCAGTGCGGGGACAGGGCCTCTGAACGGCTACACCTTC
CSAGTGPLNGYTF
>-|TRBV10-3|TRBJ2-3|TRBD1
TGTGCCATCAGCGAACCGGGACAGGGGATAGTAGATACGCAGTATTTT
CAISEPGQGIVDTQYF
>few|TRBV20-1|TRBJ2-7|TRBD1
TGCAGTGCTAGAGATATCCAGGGGGCGGCCTACGAGCAGTACTTC
CSARDIQGAAYEQYF
>few|TRBV5-1|TRBJ2-6|TRBD1
TGCGCCAGCACAAGGGACAGGTCTCCCTCTGGGGCCAACGTCCTGACTTTC
CASTRDRSPSGANVLTF
>-|TRBV9|TRBJ1-2|-
TGTGCCAGCAGCGTAGCTCTCACCCAGGGAGTACAGGATGGCTACACCTTC
CASSVALTQGVQDGYTF
>once|TRBV4-3|TRBJ1-5|-
TGCGCCAGCAGCCAAGATCATGGGGGCCGTCAGCCCCAGCATTTT
CASSQDHGGRQPQHF
>few|TRBV7-9|TRBJ2-1|-
TGTGCCAGCAGCTTAGCGCGGGGAGCAGGGGGATACAATGAGCAGTTCTTC
CASSLARGAGGYNEQFF
>-|TRBV7-2|TRBJ1-3|-
TGTGCCAGCAGCTTAGTGAGTTCTACCGGAAACACCATATATTTT
CASSLVSSTGNTIYF
>-|TRBV9|TRBJ2-2|TRBD1
TGTGCCAGCAGCGCCTCCGGGACAGCCAACACCGGGGAGCTGTTTTTT
CASSASGTANTGELFF
>many|TRBV7-9|TRBJ2-3|TRBD2
TGTGCCAGCAGCTTGGTGGGACTAGCAGGAGATACGCAGTATTTT
CASSLVGLAGDTQYF
>-|TRBV5-6|TRBJ2-7|-
TGTGCCAGCAGCATCGGGGACGAGCAGTACTTC
CASSIGDEQYF
>few|TRBV4-1|TRBJ2-3|-
TGCGCCAGCAGCCAAGAGCAGGGGGGCGGGGGTAAAGATACGCAGTATTTT
CASSQEQGGGGKDTQYF
>once|TRBV5-1|TRBJ1-2|TRBD1
TGCGCCAGCAGCGAACAGGGGGTCTATGGCTACACCTTC
CASSEQGVYGYTF
>once|TRBV29-1|TRBJ2-1|TRBD2
TGCAGCGTTGAAAGCGGGCTAGCGGGGGGGCTCTACAATGAGCAGTTCTTC
CSVESGLAGGLYNEQFF
>-|TRBV6-2/TRBV6-3|TRBJ2-4|-
TGTGCCAGCACTCTGGACAGTCAAAACATTCAGTACTTC
CASTLDSQNIQYF
>few|TRBV7-9|TRBJ1-6|TRBD1
TGTGCCAGCAGAGCTACAGGGGCTGACTCACCCCTCCACTTT
CASRATGADSPLHF